These 21 T cell receptor beta chains originate from one sample sequenced in a study of regulatory T cells in long-lasting Graves disease. Construction of TCR beta libraries relied on iRepertoire HTBI primers and on Arm-PCR targeting CDR3 regions. TCRdb re-called the multiplex PCR reads through MiXCR, storing one row per CDR3 protein. Of over 200,000 distinct CDR3 sequences in the sample, 15% to 20% were seen once. Time point: newly diagnosed GD, antithyroid drugs for less than 3 months. From RNA extracted from PBMCs, the TCR library was made. Material: peripheral blood mononuclear cells (PBMCs), obtained at new diagnosis, from a patient treated with antithyroid drugs. These receptors were taken from a female donor with Graves disease.

This clonotype was detected ten times or more. The CDR3 is CATSEPGGYEQYF. CDR3 DNA sequence: TGTGCCACCAGTGAACCAGGGGGATACGAGCAGTACTTC. The V call is TRBV24-1, the J call TRBJ2-7; 7 bases agree with TRBD1. The germline V gene has CDR1 KGHDR and CDR2 SFDVKD. The trim removed 4 bases at V and 4 bases at J, leaving 3 bases unmatched. The CDR3 consists of 13 residues.

This clonotype occurred many times. J is TRBJ2-1 and V is TRBV19, with 13 bases fitting TRBD2. This CDR3 region has 16 residues. Per germline, CDR1 LNHDA and CDR2 SQIVND (reference sequence). Losses at the gene ends were 7 bases for V and 4 bases for J; bases not matched to a gene: 7. The CDR3 spells CASTDQGLAGYNEQFF. CDR3 nucleotides: TGTGCCAGTACCGATCAGGGACTAGCGGGATACAATGAGCAGTTCTTC.

This clonotype was found many times. The chain is built from TRBV6-1 and TRBJ2-7; D gene ambiguous. This CDR3 contains 14 residues. Germline loops: CDR1 MNHNS, CDR2 SASEGT. V was trimmed by 1 base and J by 2 bases, leaving 9 bases between them. DNA for the CDR3: TGTGCCAGCAGTGAAGGGGGTATGACCTACGAGCAGTACTTC. This gives the protein CASSEGGMTYEQYF.

This clonotype was seen at least ten times. The chain recombines TRBV6-2 or TRBV6-3 with TRBJ2-3; 9 bases are shared with TRBD1. The CDR3 has 14 amino acids. J gave up 1 base and V 8 bases, and 4 bases lay outside the gene matches. Germline V gene lookup returns CDR1 MNHEY and CDR2 SVGEGT. The CDR3, as DNA: TGTGCCAGCCTGGGACAGGGCGGCACAGATACGCAGTATTTT. Its protein product is CASLGQGGTDTQYF.

This clonotype was found many times. The rearrangement joins TRBV19 to TRBJ2-7; D perhaps matches TRBD1 (5 bases). CDR3 length: 12 residues. CDR1 and CDR2 (germline): LNHDA, SQIVND (reference sequence). The germline V and J ends were trimmed by 5 bases and 2 bases, with 7 bases remaining between them. DNA of the CDR3: TGTGCCAGTAGTGAAGGGGCCTACGAGCAGTACTTC. This encodes CASSEGAYEQYF.

This clonotype was detected ten times or more. The chain recombines TRBV6-1 with TRBJ1-1, with TRBD1 as a possible D gene (6 bases). This CDR3 region has 14 residues. In germline, CDR1 is MNHNS, CDR2 SASEGT. Between the trimmed V and J ends, which lost 6 bases and 0 bases, there was a span of 11 bases. The CDR3 DNA follows: TGTGCCAGCAGGAGCGGGACAATGAACACTGAAGCTTTCTTT. Residues: CASRSGTMNTEAFF.

The chain carries TRBV20-1 and TRBJ2-1, with TRBD2 matching over 12 bases. After removal of 6 bases from V and 3 bases from J, the junction contained 15 bases not matched to a gene. Germline V lookup: CDR1 DFQATT, CDR2 SNEGSKA (reference sequence). The CDR3 covers 18 residues. The CDR3 DNA reads TGCAGTGCCCATATGTCCCCGACTAGCGGGAGTAGCTACAATGAGCAGTTCTTC. Translating gives CSAHMSPTSGSSYNEQFF.

This clonotype was seen ten or more times. The rearrangement joins TRBV6-1 to TRBJ1-5; the match to TRBD1 covers 7 bases. The V gene end was trimmed by 2 bases and the J gene end by 3 bases; junction bases not matched to a gene: 7. The CDR3 is made up of 16 amino acids. Germline values: CDR1 MNHNS, CDR2 SASEGT. CDR3 DNA sequence: TGTGCCAGCAGTGAATTTGGGACAGCACCCAATCAGCCCCAGCATTTT. Translation: CASSEFGTAPNQPQHF.

This clonotype was picked up many times. J is TRBJ2-5 and V is TRBV3-1; 9 bases are shared with TRBD1. V was clipped by 4 bases and J by 7 bases; unmatched bases: 4. Germline V gene sequence: CDR1 LGHDT, CDR2 YNNKEL (reference sequence). CDR3 length equals 13 residues. The CDR3 reads CASSPDRGGTQYF. The CDR3 nucleotides read TGTGCCAGCAGCCCGGACAGGGGAGGGACCCAGTACTTC.

V is TRBV9 and J is TRBJ1-3; D gene unclear. CDR3 length equals 14 residues. V dropped 0 bases and J dropped 1 base, with 5 bases sitting between them. CDR1 and CDR2 (germline): SGDLS, YYNGEE. CDR3 amino acids: CASSVALSGNTIYF. The CDR3 DNA follows: TGTGCCAGCAGCGTAGCTCTGTCTGGAAACACCATATATTTT.

A few counts support this clonotype. Given a much more abundant clone one base away, this may be a read error. The chain employs TRBV19 and TRBJ1-1; TRBD1 might be the D (5 bases). Germline assignment: CDR1 LNHDA and CDR2 SQIVND (reference sequence). V was cut by 3 bases and J by 3 bases, with 17 bases left in between. CDR3 length: 16 amino acids. CDR3 region: CASSIRGGGVHTEAFF. DNA of the CDR3: TGTGCCAGTAGTATCCGTGGGGGAGGTGTGCACACTGAAGCTTTCTTT.

The table lists this clonotype with many counts. The rearrangement links TRBV15 to TRBJ1-2; the match to TRBD1 covers 9 bases. CDR1 and CDR2 (germline): LNHNV, YYDKDF (reference sequence). V lost 0 bases to trimming and J lost 4 bases; unmatched junction nucleotides: 6. The CDR3 length is 16 residues. The CDR3 region is CATSRDRDRDIYGYTF. CDR3 bases: TGTGCCACCAGCAGAGATCGGGACAGGGACATCTATGGCTACACCTTC.

The table lists this clonotype with many counts. The rearrangement joins TRBV30 to TRBJ2-5; D is unresolved. Germline V gives CDR1 GTSNPN, CDR2 SVGIG (reference sequence). The CDR3 loop spans 13 amino acids. The ends were cut back, 0 bases at V and 5 bases at J, with 10 bases in the middle. CDR3 sequence reads: CAWSVLVRETQYF. The CDR3 nucleotides are TGTGCCTGGAGTGTGTTGGTTCGGGAGACCCAGTACTTC.

This clonotype has at least ten counts. The V call is TRBV29-1, the J call TRBJ2-3; D might be TRBD2 (5 bases). CDR1 SQVTM and CDR2 ANQGSEA come from the germline V gene. With 1 base removed from V and 4 bases from J, the gap between germline ends came to 9 bases. The CDR3 contains 13 residues. The CDR3 bases are TGCAGCGTTGAAGTCACTAGTTCAGATACGCAGTATTTT. Amino acids: CSVEVTSSDTQYF.

This clonotype was observed many times. This rearrangement joins TRBV11-2 to TRBJ2-3; tentatively, D is TRBD2 (5 bases). There are 16 residues in the CDR3. The germline V gene has CDR1 SGHAT and CDR2 FQNNGV. V was clipped by 5 bases and J by 0 bases, with 15 bases between them. CDR3 protein: CASSPGRGASTDTQYF. For the CDR3, the DNA is TGTGCCAGCAGCCCCGGCCGGGGAGCGAGCACAGATACGCAGTATTTT.

This clonotype has ten or more counts. V is TRBV9 and J is TRBJ2-1; TRBD2 aligns across 14 bases. V was pared by 0 bases and J by 1 base, with 0 bases of the junction left unmatched. Germline CDR1 and CDR2: SGDLS and YYNGEE. There are 17 residues in the CDR3. The CDR3 nucleotides are TGTGCCAGCAGCGTAGGACTAGCGGGAGGGTCCTACAATGAGCAGTTCTTC. Translation gives CASSVGLAGGSYNEQFF.

This clonotype appeared many times. The chain combines TRBV24-1 with TRBJ2-1; 10 bases map to TRBD1. CDR1 KGHDR and CDR2 SFDVKD come from the germline V gene. Trimming cost V 2 bases and J 1 base; bases outside gene matches: 1. This CDR3 is built from 16 residues. In DNA, the CDR3 is TGTGCCACCAGTGATTGGGGACAGGGGTCCTACAATGAGCAGTTCTTC. Translation: CATSDWGQGSYNEQFF.

The chain recombines TRBV11-2 with TRBJ1-1; possible D gene TRBD1, 6 bases. The V end was cut by 5 bases, the J end by 1 base, with 11 bases between. Per germline, CDR1 SGHAT and CDR2 FQNNGV. The CDR3 runs to 14 residues. The CDR3 DNA is TGTGCCAGCAGCATGGGGGCCCAGAACACTGAAGCTTTCTTT. Translated: CASSMGAQNTEAFF.

This clonotype has ten or more counts. The chain uses TRBV19 and TRBJ2-6; TRBD1 might be the D (5 bases). The germline V and J ends were trimmed by 5 bases and 0 bases, with 17 bases remaining between them. The germline CDR1 and CDR2 sequences are LNHDA and SQIVND (reference sequence). The CDR3 loop spans 18 amino acids. CDR3 nucleotides: TGTGCCAGTAGTTCTGCAGGGAAAACTCACTCTGGGGCCAACGTCCTGACTTTC. Encoded protein: CASSSAGKTHSGANVLTF.

This clonotype was recorded at least ten times. The genes are TRBV11-2 and TRBJ2-5, with 8 bases fitting TRBD2. The CDR3 is made up of 15 amino acids. With 6 bases clipped from V and 5 bases from J, the junction kept 11 bases outside the gene matches. Looked up from germline, CDR1 is SGHAT and CDR2 is FQNNGV. The CDR3 DNA sequence: TGTGCCAGCAGGCAAACCCTACGGGGGGGGGAGACCCAGTACTTC. This encodes CASRQTLRGGETQYF.

This clonotype was counted ten times or more. The genes are TRBV18 and TRBJ1-4; possible D gene TRBD1, 5 bases. Between the trimmed V and J ends, which lost 2 bases and 8 bases, there was a span of 15 bases. Germline-derived CDR1 and CDR2 are KGHSH and LQKENI. The CDR3 sequence is 15 residues long. CDR3 DNA sequence: TGTGCCAGCTCACCATTATTGGGGGTCGAAGAAAAACTGTTTTTT. Residues: CASSPLLGVEEKLFF.